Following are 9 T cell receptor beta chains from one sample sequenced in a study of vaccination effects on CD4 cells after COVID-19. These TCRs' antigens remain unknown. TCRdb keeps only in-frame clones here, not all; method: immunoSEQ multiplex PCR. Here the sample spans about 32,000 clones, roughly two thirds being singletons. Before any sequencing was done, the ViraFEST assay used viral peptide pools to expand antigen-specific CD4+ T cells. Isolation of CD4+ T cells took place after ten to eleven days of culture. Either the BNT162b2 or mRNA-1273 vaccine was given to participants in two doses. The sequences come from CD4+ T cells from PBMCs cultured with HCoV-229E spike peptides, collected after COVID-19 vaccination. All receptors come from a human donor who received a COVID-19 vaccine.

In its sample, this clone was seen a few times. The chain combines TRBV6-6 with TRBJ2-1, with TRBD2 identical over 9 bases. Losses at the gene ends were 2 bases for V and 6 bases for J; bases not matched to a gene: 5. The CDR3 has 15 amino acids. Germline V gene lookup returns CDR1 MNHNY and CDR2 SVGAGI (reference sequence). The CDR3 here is CASSYERGAFNEQFF. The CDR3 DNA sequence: TGTGCCAGCAGTTACGAGCGGGGGGCTTTCAATGAGCAGTTCTTC.

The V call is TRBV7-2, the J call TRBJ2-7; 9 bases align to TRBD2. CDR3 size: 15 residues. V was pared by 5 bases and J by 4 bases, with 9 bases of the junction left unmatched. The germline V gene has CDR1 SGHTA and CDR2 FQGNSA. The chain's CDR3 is CASSISTSGVYEQYF. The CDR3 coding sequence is TGTGCCAGCAGCATCTCGACTAGCGGAGTTTACGAGCAGTACTTC. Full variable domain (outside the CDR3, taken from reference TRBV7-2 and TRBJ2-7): GAGVSQSPSNKVTEKGKDVELRCDPISGHTALYWYRQSLGQGLEFLIYFQGNSAPDKSGLPSDRFSAERTGGSVSTLTIQRTQQEDSAVYLCASSISTSGVYEQYFGPGTRLTVT.

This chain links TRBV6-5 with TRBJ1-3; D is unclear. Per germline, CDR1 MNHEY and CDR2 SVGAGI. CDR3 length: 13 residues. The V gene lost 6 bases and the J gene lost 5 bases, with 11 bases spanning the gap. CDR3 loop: CASSLPGRNTIYF. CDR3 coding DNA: TGTGCCAGCAGCCTACCGGGCAGAAACACCATATATTTT.

CDR3 in amino acids: CASSEIQATTYNEQFF. The CDR3 DNA reads as TGTGCCAGCAGTGAAATACAGGCGACTACCTACAATGAGCAGTTCTTC. The V call is TRBV2, the J call TRBJ2-1; D possibly uses TRBD1 or TRBD2 (5 bases each). V lost 2 bases, J lost 2 bases, and 13 bases lay in between. Germline V gene sequence: CDR1 SNHLY, CDR2 FYNNEI. The CDR3 loop spans 16 amino acids. Complete variable domain (other parts from reference TRBV2 and TRBJ2-1): EPEVTQTPSHQVTQMGQEVILRCVPISNHLYFYWYRQILGQKVEFLVSFYNNEISEKSEIFDDQFSVERPDGSNFTLKIRSTKLEDSAMYFCASSEIQATTYNEQFFGPGTRLTVL.

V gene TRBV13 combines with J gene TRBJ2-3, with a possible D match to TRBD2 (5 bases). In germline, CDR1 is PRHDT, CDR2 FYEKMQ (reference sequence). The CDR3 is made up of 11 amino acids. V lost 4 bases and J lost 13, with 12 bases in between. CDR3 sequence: CASSSGETKYF. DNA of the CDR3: TGTGCCAGCAGCTCCGGGGAAACCAAGTATTTT.

The CDR3 region has the DNA TGTGCCAGCAGCTTGGCCAGATTGAACACTGAAGCTTTCTTT. This sequence encodes CASSLARLNTEAFF. The chain uses TRBV11-1 and TRBJ1-1; D unresolved. Between the trimmed V and J ends, which lost 3 bases and 0 bases, there was a span of 8 bases. CDR3 length: 14 amino acids. Germline assignment: CDR1 SGHAT and CDR2 FQDESV (reference sequence). Combining the CDR3 with reference TRBV11-1 and TRBJ1-1 gives the whole variable domain EAEVAQSPRYKITEKSQAVAFWCDPISGHATLYWYRQILGQGPELLVQFQDESVVDDSQLPKDRFSAERLKGVDSTLKIQPAELGDSAMYLCASSLARLNTEAFFGQGTRLTVV.

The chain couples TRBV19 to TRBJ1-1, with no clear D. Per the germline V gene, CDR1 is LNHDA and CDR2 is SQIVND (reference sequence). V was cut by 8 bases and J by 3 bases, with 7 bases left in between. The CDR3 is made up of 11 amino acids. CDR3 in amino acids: CASYRDTEAFF. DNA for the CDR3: TGTGCCAGTTACCGGGACACTGAAGCTTTCTTT.

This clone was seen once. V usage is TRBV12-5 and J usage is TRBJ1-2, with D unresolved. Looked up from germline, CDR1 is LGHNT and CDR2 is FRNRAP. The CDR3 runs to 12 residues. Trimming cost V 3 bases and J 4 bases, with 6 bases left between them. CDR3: CASGFSGYGYTF. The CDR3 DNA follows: TGTGCTAGTGGTTTCTCCGGCTATGGCTACACCTTC.

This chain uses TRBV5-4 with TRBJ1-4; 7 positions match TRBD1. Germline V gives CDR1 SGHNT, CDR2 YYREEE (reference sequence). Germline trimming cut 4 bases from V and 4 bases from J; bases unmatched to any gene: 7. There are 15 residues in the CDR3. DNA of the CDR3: TGTGCCAGCAGCCCGGGACAGCCGAATAATGAAAAACTGTTTTTT. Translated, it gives CASSPGQPNNEKLFF.